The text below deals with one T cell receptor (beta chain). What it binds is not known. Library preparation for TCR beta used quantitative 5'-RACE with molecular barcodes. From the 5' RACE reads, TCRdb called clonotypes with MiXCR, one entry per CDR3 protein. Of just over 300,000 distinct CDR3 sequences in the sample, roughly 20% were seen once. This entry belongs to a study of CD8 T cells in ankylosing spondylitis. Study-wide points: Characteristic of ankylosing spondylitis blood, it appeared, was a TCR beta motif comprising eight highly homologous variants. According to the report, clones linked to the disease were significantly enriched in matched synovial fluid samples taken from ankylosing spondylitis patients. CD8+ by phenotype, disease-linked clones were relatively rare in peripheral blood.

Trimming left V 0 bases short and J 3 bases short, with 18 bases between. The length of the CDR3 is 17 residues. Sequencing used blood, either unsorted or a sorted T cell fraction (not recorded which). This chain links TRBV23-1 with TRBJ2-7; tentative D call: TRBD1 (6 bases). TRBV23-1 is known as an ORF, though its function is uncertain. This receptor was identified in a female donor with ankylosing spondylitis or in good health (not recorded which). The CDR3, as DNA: TGCGCCAGCAGTCAATCTAAGGTGGGGACACCAGACTACGAGCAGTACTTC. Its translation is CASSQSKVGTPDYEQYF.